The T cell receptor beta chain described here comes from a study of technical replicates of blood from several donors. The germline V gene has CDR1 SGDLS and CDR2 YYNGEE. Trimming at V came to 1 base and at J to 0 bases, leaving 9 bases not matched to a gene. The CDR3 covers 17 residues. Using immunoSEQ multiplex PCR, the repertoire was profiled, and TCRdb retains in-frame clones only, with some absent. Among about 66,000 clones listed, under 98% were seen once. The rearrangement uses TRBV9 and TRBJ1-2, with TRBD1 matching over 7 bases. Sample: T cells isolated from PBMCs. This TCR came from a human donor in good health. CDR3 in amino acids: CASSVRSGQYTNYGYTF. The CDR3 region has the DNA TGTGCCAGCAGCGTAAGGTCGGGACAGTATACTAACTATGGCTACACCTTC.